This paragraph covers one T cell receptor beta chain sequence. What it recognizes is unknown. At the DNA level, this CDR3 is encoded by other sequences in the same sample as well. Profiled with immunoSEQ multiplex PCR; TCRdb holds only in-frame clones, not every one. Altogether around 100,000 clones are present, 85% to 90% being singletons, with the ten largest covering roughly 0.61%. This sample is drawn from a study of a mutant IDH1 vaccine in newly diagnosed glioma. Study-wide context: Onset of vaccination occurred 4-6 weeks following radiotherapy alone, or with temozolomide cycles.

The CDR3 spans 15 residues. Trimming left V 4 bases short and J 4 bases short, with 15 bases between. CDR1 and CDR2 from the germline V gene are SGHRS and YFSETQ. Time point noted: week 11, during vaccination. Every single dose of the vaccine, 300 ug of mutant IDH1 20-mer peptide, came with topical imiquimod. Donors harbored newly found WHO grade 3 or 4 IDH1-mutant, ATRX-lost astrocytomas. The J gene is TRBJ2-1, the V gene TRBV5-1; D possibly uses TRBD1 or TRBD2 (5 bases each). The sequences come from PBMCs, collected from a glioma patient whose treatment included an IDH1 peptide vaccine. The receptor was isolated from a woman in her 50s with glioma. The CDR3 sequence is CASSPSGSRYNEQFF. The CDR3 coding sequence is TGCGCCAGCAGCCCATCAGGGAGCCGTTACAATGAGCAGTTCTTC. The variable domain in full, with the rest retrieved from reference TRBV5-1 and TRBJ2-1, is KAGVTQTPRYLIKTRGQQVTLSCSPISGHRSVSWYQQTPGQGLQFLFEYFSETQRNKGNFPGRFSGRQFSNSRSEMNVSTLELGDSALYLCASSPSGSRYNEQFFGPGTRLTVL.